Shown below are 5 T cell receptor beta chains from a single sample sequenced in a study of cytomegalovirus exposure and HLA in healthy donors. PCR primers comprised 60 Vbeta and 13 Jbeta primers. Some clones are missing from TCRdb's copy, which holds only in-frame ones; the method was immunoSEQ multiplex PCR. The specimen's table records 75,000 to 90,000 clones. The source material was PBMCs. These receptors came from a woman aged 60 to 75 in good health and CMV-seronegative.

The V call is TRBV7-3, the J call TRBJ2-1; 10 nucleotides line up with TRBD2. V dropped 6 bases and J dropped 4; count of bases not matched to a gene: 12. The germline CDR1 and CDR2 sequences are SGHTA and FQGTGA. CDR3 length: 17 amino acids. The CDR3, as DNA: TGTGCCAGCAGTAACGACCCCGGGACTAGCGATTACAATGAGCAGTTCTTC. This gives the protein CASSNDPGTSDYNEQFF.

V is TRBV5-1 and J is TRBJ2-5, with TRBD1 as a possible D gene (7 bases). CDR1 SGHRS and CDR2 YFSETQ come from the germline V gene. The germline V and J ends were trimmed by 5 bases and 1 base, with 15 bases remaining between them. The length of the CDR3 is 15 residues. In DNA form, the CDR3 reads TGCGCCAGCAGTAGGGGGCGGGGAAGCCAAGAGACCCAGTACTTC. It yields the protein CASSRGRGSQETQYF.

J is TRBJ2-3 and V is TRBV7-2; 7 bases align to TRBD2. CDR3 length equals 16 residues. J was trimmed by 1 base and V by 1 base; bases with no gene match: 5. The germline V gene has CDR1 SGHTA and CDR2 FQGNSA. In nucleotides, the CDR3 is TGTGCCAGCAGCTTAGTTTCGGGAGGTCGCACAGATACGCAGTATTTT. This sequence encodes CASSLVSGGRTDTQYF.

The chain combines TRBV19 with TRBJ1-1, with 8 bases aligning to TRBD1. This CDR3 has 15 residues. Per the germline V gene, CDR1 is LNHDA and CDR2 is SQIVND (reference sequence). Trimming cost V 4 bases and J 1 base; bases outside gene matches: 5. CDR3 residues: CASSRDRLSNTEAFF. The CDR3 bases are TGTGCCAGTAGTAGGGACAGGCTTTCGAACACTGAAGCTTTCTTT.

DNA for the CDR3: TGTGCCAGCAGTACTCTAGGGGGTAGTGGGCAGTTCTTC. Protein sequence: CASSTLGGSGQFF. The rearrangement uses TRBV28 and TRBJ2-1, with TRBD1 as a possible D gene (6 bases). The CDR3 is 13 amino acids. V was cut by 5 bases and J by 12 bases, with 17 bases left in between. Germline V gene sequence: CDR1 MDHEN, CDR2 SYDVKM.